Listed below are T cell receptor beta chains from one sample, sequenced in a study of blood T cell repertoires in COVID-19. The table came from immunoSEQ multiplex PCR; TCRdb's copy has only in-frame clones and leaves some out. The sample shows 200,000 to 300,000 clones, more than 85% of them seen only once. The source material was PBMCs or T cells enriched from blood (not recorded which). The receptors shown here come from a woman between 25 and 40 years old who had recovered from COVID-19. Both conserved end residues are part of each CDR3. Each record gives: V gene, CDR3 protein.

TRBV30 CAWSSDRSLQPQHF
TRBV19 CASSIGGGNLYNEQFF
TRBV7-6 CASSLNPQGPDTQYF
TRBV5-8 CASSRQGRVDTIYF
TRBV27 CASSLEGSAMNTEAFF
TRBV5-5 CASSTLDTPPYEQYF
TRBV9 CASSDPLPGGTETQYF
TRBV27 CASSFELHNTGELFF
TRBV30 CAWTSVGDGYTF
TRBV3-1/TRBV3-2 CASSQVPQGDTEAFF
TRBV3-1/TRBV3-2 CASSRGLAGGAWNEQFF
TRBV10-2 CASSESPTGHSRAQYF
TRBV7-3 CASSKPRGEQYF
TRBV10-3 CAIRAGTDNQPQHF
TRBV4-3 CASSPGTVTTEAFF
TRBV5-4 CASSPGGRLSGNTIYF
TRBV18 CASSPTQGSGNTIYF
TRBV5-4 CASRPGQSDEQFF
TRBV7-8 CASSLARGRTSGTYEQYF
TRBV23-1 CASSPPPGQSNQPQHF
TRBV6-4 CASLIGNTEAFF
TRBV5-4 CASSSIGGEKLFF
TRBV5-4 CASSLVGSIEAFF
TRBV29-1 CSVYRGEGDEKLFF
TRBV19 CASSNLIEAGTQYF
TRBV9 CASSARLASVYNEQFF
TRBV4-3 CASSQEWTGDEKLFF
TRBV5-4 CASSLGRGRLATEAFF
TRBV15 CATSRSSGAYEQYF
TRBV7-6 CASSSQGAEAFF
TRBV18 CASGDRDSPEKLFF
TRBV27 CASGPTGPRGGTEAFF
TRBV29-1 CSVAGVSGNTIYF
TRBV4-2 CASSQDSGQGDRGYTF
TRBV18 CASSSGQNSYGYTF
TRBV4-1 CASSQGFLINYEQYF
TRBV4-3 CASSQDFPVRSPLHF
TRBV19 CASSIGRQYNEQFF
TRBV30 CAWSLAHEQYF
TRBV5-4 CASSRTGDADTQYF
TRBV24-1 CATEREGYNEQFF
TRBV2 CASRDGTTGNTEAFF
TRBV3-1/TRBV3-2 CASSQGVRNTIYF
TRBV30 CAWSVKGTGGATNEKLFF
TRBV7-9 CASSPTGLQGNTEAFF
TRBV27 CASSAAPGQGSYGYTF
TRBV18 CASSRREEPYEQYF
TRBV4-3 CASSQDRADNEKLFF
TRBV7-2 CASSFTGGRRNTIYF
TRBV7-2 CASSQVRGRSTEAFF
TRBV18 CASSPLGLVNTDTQYF
TRBV13 CASSPGTSGVQETQYF
TRBV5-4 CASSLTAGVEQFF
TRBV7-8 CASSLYRDGYTF
TRBV28 CASSPPVGTDNYGYTF
TRBV6-1 CASSEGTGPRGTQHF
TRBV5-1 CASTLLLSGGATEAPNEQFF
TRBV7-2 CASSPSWVQSSGNTIYF